This paragraph reports one T cell receptor (beta chain). This entry is derived from a study of cytomegalovirus exposure and HLA in healthy donors. The length of the CDR3 is 16 residues. Germline V gene sequence: CDR1 PRHDT, CDR2 FYEKMQ (reference sequence). The trim removed 5 bases at V and 2 bases at J, leaving 10 bases unmatched. The PCR made use of 60 Vbeta and 13 Jbeta primers. Repertoires were generated with immunoSEQ multiplex PCR, while TCRdb's copy carries only in-frame clones and drops some. The sample gives some 200,000 clones, about four fifths of which show up once; approximately 2.9% is in the top ten.

V and J are TRBV13 and TRBJ2-3; 7 bases agree with TRBD2. Material: PBMCs. The sequence derives from a female donor in good health and CMV-seronegative. The CDR3: CASSSRGLAVTDTQYF. DNA for the CDR3: TGTGCCAGCAGCAGCCGAGGTCTAGCGGTCACAGATACGCAGTATTTT.